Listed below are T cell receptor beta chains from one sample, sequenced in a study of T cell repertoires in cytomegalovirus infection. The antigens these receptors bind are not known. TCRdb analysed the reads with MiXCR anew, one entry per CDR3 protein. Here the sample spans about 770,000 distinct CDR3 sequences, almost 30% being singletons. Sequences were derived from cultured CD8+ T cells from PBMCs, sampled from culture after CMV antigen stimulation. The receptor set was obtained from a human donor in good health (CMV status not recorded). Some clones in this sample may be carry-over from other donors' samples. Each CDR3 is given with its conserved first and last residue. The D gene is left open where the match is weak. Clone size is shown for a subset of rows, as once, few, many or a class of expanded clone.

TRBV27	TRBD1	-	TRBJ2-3	CASSPIGTGIDTQYF	TGTGCCAGCAGTCCCATCGGGACAGGGATTGATACGCAGTATTTT
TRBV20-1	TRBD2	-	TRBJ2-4	CSAGGLAGAPLAKNIQYF	TGCAGTGCTGGGGGGTTAGCGGGGGCCCCGCTAGCCAAAAACATTCAGTACTTC
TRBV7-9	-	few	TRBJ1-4	CASSLDEVRGAGELNEKLFF	TGTGCCAGCAGCTTAGATGAGGTTCGAGGGGCTGGGGAGCTTAATGAAAAACTGTTTTTT
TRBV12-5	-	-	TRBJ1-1	CASGLGRQAFF	TGTGCTAGTGGTTTGGGGAGGCAAGCTTTCTTT
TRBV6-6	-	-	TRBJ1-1	CASRSEAAGTTDNTEAFF	TGTGCCAGCAGATCAGAAGCGGCCGGGACAACGGACAACACTGAAGCTTTCTTT
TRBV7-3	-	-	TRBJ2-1	CASSFLRQSYNEQFF	TGTGCCAGCAGCTTTTTGAGACAGTCGTACAATGAGCAGTTCTTC
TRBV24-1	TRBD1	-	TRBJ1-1	CAVGTGAEAFF	TGTGCCGTGGGGACAGGGGCTGAAGCTTTCTTT
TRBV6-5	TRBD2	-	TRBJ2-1	CASSYSILAGEHNEQFF	TGTGCCAGCAGTTACTCGATCTTAGCGGGGGAACACAATGAGCAGTTCTTC
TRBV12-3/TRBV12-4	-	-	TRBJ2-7	CASSLLFGSYEQYF	TGTGCCAGCAGTTTACTTTTTGGGAGCTACGAGCAGTACTTC
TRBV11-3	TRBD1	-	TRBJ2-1	CASSFGTGADNEQFF	TGTGCCAGCAGCTTCGGGACAGGGGCGGACAATGAGCAGTTCTTC
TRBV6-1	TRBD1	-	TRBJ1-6	CASSIQGITSSPLHF	TGTGCCAGCAGTATACAGGGGATTACGTCGTCACCCCTCCACTTT
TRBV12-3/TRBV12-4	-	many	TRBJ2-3	CASSWGVNTDTQYF	TGTGCCAGCAGTTGGGGGGTTAACACAGATACGCAGTATTTT
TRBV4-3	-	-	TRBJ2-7	CASGDRYEQYF	TGCGCCAGCGGTGATCGGTACGAGCAGTACTTC
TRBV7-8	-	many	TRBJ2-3	CASSLGTSTDTQYF	TGTGCCAGCAGTCTCGGGACTAGCACAGATACGCAGTATTTT
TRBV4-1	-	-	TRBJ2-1	CASSQAMGTPNEQFF	TGCGCCAGCAGCCAAGCTATGGGGACACCCAATGAGCAGTTCTTC
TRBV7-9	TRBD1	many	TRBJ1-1	CATSRTGGDTEAFF	TGTGCCACCTCGAGGACAGGAGGGGACACTGAAGCTTTCTTT
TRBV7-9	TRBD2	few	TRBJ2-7	CASSPSGGWGEQYF	TGTGCCAGCAGCCCCAGCGGGGGATGGGGCGAGCAGTACTTC
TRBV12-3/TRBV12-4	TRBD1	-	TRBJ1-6	CASRPRDSRASYNSPLHF	TGTGCCAGCAGACCCCGGGACAGTCGGGCCTCCTATAATTCACCCCTCCACTTT
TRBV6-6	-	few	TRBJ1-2	CASLGGSSVLYTF	TGTGCCAGCTTGGGGGGATCATCGGTTCTTTACACCTTC
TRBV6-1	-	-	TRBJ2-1	CASRGQGINNEQFF	TGTGCCAGCAGGGGCCAGGGGATAAACAATGAGCAGTTCTTC
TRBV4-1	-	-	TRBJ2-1	CASSPPGSYSYNEQFF	TGCGCCAGCAGCCCTCCTGGGAGTTACTCCTACAATGAGCAGTTCTTC
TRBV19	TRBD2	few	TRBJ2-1	CASSISGGPYNEQFF	TGTGCCAGTAGTATTAGCGGGGGGCCCTACAATGAGCAGTTCTTC
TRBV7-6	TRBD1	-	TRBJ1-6	CASKDRVNSPLHF	TGTGCCAGTAAGGACAGGGTTAATTCACCCCTCCACTTT
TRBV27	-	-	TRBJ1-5	CASSLGFSNQPQHF	TGTGCCAGCAGTTTGGGGTTTAGCAATCAGCCCCAGCATTTT
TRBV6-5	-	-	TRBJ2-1	CASSFSGWGSYNEQFF	TGTGCCAGCAGTTTTTCAGGGTGGGGCTCCTACAATGAGCAGTTCTTC
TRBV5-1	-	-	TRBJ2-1	CASSSIGGGLDNEQFF	TGCGCCAGCAGCTCCATCGGCGGGGGCCTAGACAATGAGCAGTTCTTC
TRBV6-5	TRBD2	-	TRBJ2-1	CASNGLAGGNEQFF	TGTGCCAGCAATGGACTAGCGGGGGGGAATGAGCAGTTCTTC
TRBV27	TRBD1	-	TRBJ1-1	CASSYFQGATEAFF	TGTGCCAGCAGTTACTTTCAGGGGGCGACTGAAGCTTTCTTT
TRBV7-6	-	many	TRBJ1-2	CASSLVTLREVNYGYTF	TGTGCCAGCAGCTTAGTAACATTAAGAGAGGTGAACTATGGCTACACCTTC
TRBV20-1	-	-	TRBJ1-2	CSARRGEYGYTF	TGCAGTGCCCGGCGCGGAGAATATGGCTACACCTTC
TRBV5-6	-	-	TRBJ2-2	CASRPFTAGELFF	TGTGCCAGCAGACCGTTCACCGCTGGGGAGCTGTTTTTT
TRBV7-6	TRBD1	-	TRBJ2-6	CASSLVRQGDGANVLTF	TGTGCCAGCAGCTTAGTCCGACAGGGCGACGGGGCCAACGTCCTGACTTTC
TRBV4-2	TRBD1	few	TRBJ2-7	CASSPGGYYEQYF	TGTGCCAGCAGCCCAGGGGGTTACTACGAGCAGTACTTC
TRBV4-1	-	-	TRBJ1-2	CASSQDWHFGYTF	TGCGCCAGCAGCCAAGATTGGCATTTTGGCTACACCTTC
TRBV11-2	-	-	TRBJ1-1	CASTSPGNFEAFF	TGTGCCAGCACCTCGCCGGGGAATTTTGAAGCTTTCTTT
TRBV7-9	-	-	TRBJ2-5	CASSDVSASGYF	TGTGCCAGCAGCGATGTCTCCGCAAGTGGGTACTTC
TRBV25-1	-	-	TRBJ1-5	CASSELDQPQHF	TGTGCCAGCAGTGAATTGGATCAGCCCCAGCATTTT
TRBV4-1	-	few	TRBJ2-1	CASSQLQAINEQFF	TGCGCCAGCAGCCAACTCCAGGCTATCAATGAGCAGTTCTTC
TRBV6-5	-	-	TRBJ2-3	CASSYGQVRGTDTQYF	TGTGCCAGCAGTTACGGGCAGGTTAGGGGCACAGATACGCAGTATTTT
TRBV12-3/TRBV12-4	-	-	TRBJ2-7	CASSLWDGSSYEQYF	TGTGCCAGCAGTTTATGGGACGGGAGCTCCTACGAGCAGTACTTC